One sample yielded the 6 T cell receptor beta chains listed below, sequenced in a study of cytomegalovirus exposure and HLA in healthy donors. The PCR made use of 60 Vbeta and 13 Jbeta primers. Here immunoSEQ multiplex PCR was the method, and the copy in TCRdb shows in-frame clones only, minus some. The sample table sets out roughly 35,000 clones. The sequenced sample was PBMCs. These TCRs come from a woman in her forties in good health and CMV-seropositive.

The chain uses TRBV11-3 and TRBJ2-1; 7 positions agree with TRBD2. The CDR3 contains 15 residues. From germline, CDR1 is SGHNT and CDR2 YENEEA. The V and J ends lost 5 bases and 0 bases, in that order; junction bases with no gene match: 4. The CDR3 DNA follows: TGTGCCAGCAGCATGGGGGGGAGCTCCTACAATGAGCAGTTCTTC. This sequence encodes CASSMGGSSYNEQFF. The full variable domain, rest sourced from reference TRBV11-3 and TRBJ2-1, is EAGVVQSPRYKIIEKKQPVAFWCNPISGHNTLYWYLQNLGQGPELLIRYENEEAVDDSQLPKDRFSAERLKGVDSTLKIQPAELGDSAVYLCASSMGGSSYNEQFFGPGTRLTVL.

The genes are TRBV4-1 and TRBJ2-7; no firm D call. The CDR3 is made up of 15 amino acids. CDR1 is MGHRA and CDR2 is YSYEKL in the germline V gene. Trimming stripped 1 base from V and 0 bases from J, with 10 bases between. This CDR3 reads CASSQVESFSYEQYF. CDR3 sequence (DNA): TGCGCCAGCAGCCAAGTTGAGAGCTTCTCCTACGAGCAGTACTTC.

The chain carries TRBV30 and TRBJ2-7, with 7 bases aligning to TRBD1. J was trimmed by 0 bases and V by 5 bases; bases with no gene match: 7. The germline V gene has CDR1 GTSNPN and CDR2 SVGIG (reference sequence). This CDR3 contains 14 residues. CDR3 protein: CAWVRGTVSYEQYF. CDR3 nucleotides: TGTGCCTGGGTCAGAGGGACAGTCTCCTACGAGCAGTACTTC.

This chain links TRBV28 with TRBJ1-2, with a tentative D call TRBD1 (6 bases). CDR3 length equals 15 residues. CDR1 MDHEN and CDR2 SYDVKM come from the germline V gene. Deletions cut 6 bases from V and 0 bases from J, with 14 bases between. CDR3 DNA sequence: TGTGCCAGCAGGAAGACAGGAGCTCCTAACTATGGCTACACCTTC. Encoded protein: CASRKTGAPNYGYTF.

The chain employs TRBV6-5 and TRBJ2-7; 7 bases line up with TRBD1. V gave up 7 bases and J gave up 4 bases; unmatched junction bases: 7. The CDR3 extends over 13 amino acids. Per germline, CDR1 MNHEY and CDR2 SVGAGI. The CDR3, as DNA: TGTGCCAGCACCAGACAGGGTCTGTACGAGCAGTACTTC. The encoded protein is CASTRQGLYEQYF.

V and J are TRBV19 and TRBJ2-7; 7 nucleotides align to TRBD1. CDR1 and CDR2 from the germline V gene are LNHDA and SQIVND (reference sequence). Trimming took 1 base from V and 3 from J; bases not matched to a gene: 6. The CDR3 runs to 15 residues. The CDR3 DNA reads TGTGCCAGTAGTATAGGACAGGGACATCTCTACGAGCAGTACTTC. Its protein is CASSIGQGHLYEQYF.